The 27 T cell receptor beta chains listed next were all sequenced from one sample in a study of T cell repertoires in cytomegalovirus infection (dated by TCRdb to the late 2010s). TCRdb records Illumina HiSeq 1500 as the sequencer. TCRdb cleaned the public reads at Q25 with fastp, built clones with MiXCR and kept in-frame beta chains. Rows matching on CDR3 protein sequence are summarized as one entry with the most common DNA and genes. The sample table records tens of thousands of distinct CDR3 sequences; about 24% of these occur just once. The top ten hold approximately 53% of the sample. Antigen specificity for these receptors is unknown. Reading the label with the study, this specimen's treatment or condition is: in vitro stimulation with specific CMV peptide epitopes to enrich CMV-specific T cells. The input for sequencing was CD8+ T cells from cultured PBMCs, taken from culture after CMV antigen stimulation. All receptors derive from a human donor in good health (CMV status not recorded). Some clones in this sample may be carry-over from other donors' samples.

V gene TRBV10-3 combines with J gene TRBJ2-7; D gene unclear. This CDR3 is built from 15 residues. Germline-derived CDR1 and CDR2 are ENHRY and SYGVKD. V shed 3 bases and J shed 3 bases, with 15 bases lying between them. In nucleotides, the CDR3 is TGTGCCATCAGTGACCCCAGCCTGACCCTCTACGAGCAGTACTTC. Its protein product is CAISDPSLTLYEQYF.

This clonotype was recorded once. CDR3 residues: CASSLRLVSYEQYF. In nucleotides, the CDR3 is TGTGCCAGCAGCTTACGCCTCGTCTCCTACGAGCAGTACTTC. The chain links TRBV13 to TRBJ2-7; D unresolved. Germline CDR1 reads PRHDT; CDR2 reads FYEKMQ (reference sequence). Trimming pared 2 bases from V and 0 bases from J, leaving 8 bases between. This CDR3 contains 14 residues.

This clonotype was seen repeatedly, ten times or more. The chain joins TRBV7-8 to TRBJ1-6; D remains ambiguous. The CDR3 extends over 16 amino acids. V lost 1 base and J 5 bases, leaving 12 bases between the germline ends. Per germline, CDR1 SGHVS and CDR2 FQNEAQ. The CDR3 nucleotides read TGTGCCAGCAGCTTAGAATGGGGAAAGAATAATTCACCCCTCCACTTT. It is translated as CASSLEWGKNNSPLHF. The full variable domain, completed using reference TRBV7-8 and TRBJ1-6, is GAGVSQSPRYKVAKRGQDVALRCDPISGHVSLFWYQQALGQGPEFLTYFQNEAQLDKSGLPSDRFFAERPEGSVSTLKIQRTQQEDSAVYLCASSLEWGKNNSPLHFGNGTRLTVT.

This clonotype has more than one count but fewer than ten. The rearrangement uses TRBV9 and TRBJ2-1; 10 positions agree with TRBD2. From germline, CDR1 is SGDLS and CDR2 YYNGEE. V dropped 6 bases and J dropped 7; count of bases not matched to a gene: 7. This CDR3 spans 14 amino acids. CDR3 loop: CASNPSGSLNEQFF. CDR3 DNA sequence: TGTGCCAGCAATCCTAGCGGGAGTTTGAATGAGCAGTTCTTC.

This chain connects TRBV27 to TRBJ1-1, with 7 bases aligning to TRBD1. Germline V gene sequence: CDR1 MNHEY, CDR2 SMNVEV (reference sequence). J gave up 0 bases and V 5 bases, and 9 bases lay outside the gene matches. The CDR3 runs to 16 residues. The CDR3 loop is CASSPGGRGMNTEAFF. CDR3 bases: TGTGCCAGCAGTCCCGGGGGCAGGGGGATGAACACTGAAGCTTTCTTT.

A few counts support this clonotype. This chain uses TRBV20-1 with TRBJ2-1, with D maybe TRBD1 (8 bases). Germline CDR1 and CDR2: DFQATT and SNEGSKA (reference sequence). This CDR3 comprises 20 residues. Trimming removed 2 bases at V and 8 bases at J, with 34 bases between. The CDR3 loop is CSARPYPGQGSRPRGDEQFF. In DNA form, the CDR3 reads TGCAGTGCTAGACCCTACCCCGGACAGGGTTCTCGGCCCCGGGGGGATGAGCAGTTCTTC.

This clonotype occurred a few times. The chain's CDR3 is CASSYGQEYGYTF. CDR3 nucleotides: TGTGCCAGCAGTTACGGTCAAGAGTATGGCTACACCTTC. V usage is TRBV6-5 and J usage is TRBJ1-2; D not resolved. CDR1 MNHEY and CDR2 SVGAGI come from the germline V gene. The CDR3 is 13 residues long. The V and J ends lost 2 bases and 5 bases respectively, with 9 bases between them.

V gene TRBV5-1 combines with J gene TRBJ2-7, with TRBD2 identical over 8 bases. The CDR3 is 15 residues long. CDR1 and CDR2 (germline): SGHRS, YFSETQ. V lost 2 bases and J lost 1; bases outside the gene matches: 5. CDR3 sequence (DNA): TGCGCCAGCAGCTTAAGCGGGAGTAGGTCCTACGAGCAGTACTTC. This gives the protein CASSLSGSRSYEQYF.

This clonotype was recorded a few times. CDR3 bases: TGCAGTGCTAGAGGTCTGGACAGTAACATTCAGTACTTC. This gives the protein CSARGLDSNIQYF. The chain joins TRBV20-1 to TRBJ2-4, with a possible D match to TRBD1 (6 bases). Looked up from germline, CDR1 is DFQATT and CDR2 is SNEGSKA (reference sequence). The CDR3 length is 13 residues. Trimming stripped 1 base from V and 7 bases from J, with 11 bases between.

This clonotype was seen ten or more times. V gene TRBV7-2 combines with J gene TRBJ2-7, with 12 bases aligning to TRBD2. This CDR3 comprises 15 residues. The germline gives CDR1 SGHTA, CDR2 FQGNSA. V gave up 5 bases and J gave up 2 bases; unmatched junction bases: 4. The CDR3 DNA reads TGTGCCAGCAGCCAGACTAGCGGGGGACCCTACGAGCAGTACTTC. Translation: CASSQTSGGPYEQYF. The variable domain in full, completed from reference TRBV7-2 and TRBJ2-7, reads GAGVSQSPSNKVTEKGKDVELRCDPISGHTALYWYRQSLGQGLEFLIYFQGNSAPDKSGLPSDRFSAERTGGSVSTLTIQRTQQEDSAVYLCASSQTSGGPYEQYFGPGTRLTVT.

There are a few counts of this clonotype. The chain has TRBV15 and TRBJ2-7; 13 nucleotides align to TRBD2. Germline V gene data show CDR1 as LNHNV and CDR2 as YYDKDF (reference sequence). V gave up 4 bases and J gave up 3 bases; unmatched junction bases: 12. This CDR3 comprises 18 residues. In DNA, the CDR3 is TGTGCCACCAGCACTCCGAGACTAGCGGGGGGTGGCGGCTACGAGCAGTACTTC. It codes for CATSTPRLAGGGGYEQYF. Supplemented by reference TRBV15 and TRBJ2-7, the full variable domain reads DAMVIQNPRYQVTQFGKPVTLSCSQTLNHNVMYWYQQKSSQAPKLLFHYYDKDFNNEADTPDNFQSRRPNTSFCFLDIRSPGLGDTAMYLCATSTPRLAGGGGYEQYFGPGTRLTVT.

This clonotype showed up just a few times. The rearrangement joins TRBV5-6 to TRBJ2-7; TRBD1 or TRBD2 may be the D gene (6 bases each). The CDR3 has 20 residues. Per germline, CDR1 SGHDT and CDR2 YYEEEE. V was pared by 4 bases and J by 3 bases, with 32 bases between. The CDR3 nucleotides are TGTGCCAGCAGCGGTTGGGGGACATCGGAAAACGGCGGGGAGTTCTACGAGCAGTACTTC. This encodes CASSGWGTSENGGEFYEQYF.

This clonotype was observed many times. This chain uses TRBV7-2 with TRBJ1-2, with D perhaps matching TRBD1 (6 bases). The CDR3 contains 15 residues. Trimming took 1 base from V and 3 from J, leaving 12 bases between them. The germline CDR1 and CDR2 sequences are SGHTA and FQGNSA. This CDR3 reads CASSLVRGLDYGYTF. The CDR3 DNA reads TGTGCCAGCAGCTTAGTCCGGGGGCTTGACTATGGCTACACCTTC.

This clonotype has ten or more counts. The J gene is TRBJ2-1, the V gene TRBV27; 8 positions agree with TRBD1. The CDR3 length is 17 residues. The V gene's germline CDR1 is MNHEY and CDR2 SMNVEV (reference sequence). V was clipped by 7 bases and J by 7 bases; unmatched bases: 18. The chain's CDR3 is CASTLGWDRHTKNEQFF. CDR3 DNA sequence: TGTGCCAGCACTTTGGGATGGGACAGGCATACAAAAAATGAGCAGTTCTTC.

The chain recombines TRBV7-9 with TRBJ2-3; 7 bases agree with TRBD2. The V gene's germline CDR1 is SEHNR and CDR2 FQNEAQ (reference sequence). Trimming cost V 6 bases and J 5 bases; bases outside gene matches: 11. The CDR3 is 15 amino acids. CDR3 sequence reads: CASRGSGQLGDTQYF. The CDR3 nucleotides read TGTGCCAGCAGGGGTAGCGGGCAACTGGGAGATACGCAGTATTTT.

CDR3 protein: CASTPSGGVREEQYF. The CDR3 nucleotides read TGTGCCAGCACCCCCTCAGGCGGGGTTCGGGAGGAGCAGTACTTC. V gene TRBV9 combines with J gene TRBJ2-7, with D perhaps matching TRBD2 (6 bases). This CDR3 region has 15 residues. CDR1 and CDR2 from the germline V gene are SGDLS and YYNGEE. V was trimmed by 6 bases and J by 7 bases, leaving 23 bases between them.

V gene TRBV30 combines with J gene TRBJ1-2; 7 nucleotides agree with TRBD1. This CDR3 has 13 amino acids. Germline CDR1 and CDR2: GTSNPN and SVGIG (reference sequence). J lost 4 bases, V lost 2 bases, and 4 bases had no gene match. As DNA, the CDR3 is TGTGCCTGGAGTCAGGGACAGAGCTATGGCTACACCTTC. Encoded protein: CAWSQGQSYGYTF. Supplemented by reference TRBV30 and TRBJ1-2, the full variable domain reads SQTIHQWPATLVQPVGSPLSLECTVEGTSNPNLYWYRQAAGRGLQLLFYSVGIGQISSEVPQNLSASRPQDRQFILSSKKLLLSDSGFYLCAWSQGQSYGYTFGSGTRLTVV.

This clonotype appeared a few times. J is TRBJ1-2 and V is TRBV27; perhaps TRBD1 as D (5 bases). This CDR3 has 13 residues. Germline CDR1 and CDR2: MNHEY and SMNVEV (reference sequence). Trimming took 0 bases from V and 3 from J, leaving 5 bases between them. This CDR3 reads CASSLSGHYGYTF. CDR3 coding DNA: TGTGCCAGCAGTTTATCGGGGCACTATGGCTACACCTTC.

This clonotype was seen ten or more times. This rearrangement joins TRBV7-8 to TRBJ2-5; the D gene could be TRBD1 or TRBD2 (6 bases each). Trimming left V 3 bases short and J 5 bases short, with 16 bases between. This CDR3 has 15 amino acids. Germline CDR1 SGHVS, CDR2 FQNEAQ. In DNA, the CDR3 is TGTGCCAGCAGCTTCCGGACAGCGGGCGGGGAGACCCAGTACTTC. Protein sequence: CASSFRTAGGETQYF.

The chain recombines TRBV2 with TRBJ1-1; 8 bases line up with TRBD1. Germline-derived CDR1 and CDR2 are SNHLY and FYNNEI. This CDR3 is built from 15 residues. The V segment lost 6 bases and the J segment 0 bases; nucleotides outside the gene matches: 6. The chain's CDR3 is CASRRQGNMNTEAFF. In DNA form, the CDR3 reads TGTGCCAGCAGAAGACAGGGGAATATGAACACTGAAGCTTTCTTT.

The chain links TRBV19 to TRBJ2-7; 15 bases line up with TRBD2. CDR3 length equals 15 residues. Germline CDR1 LNHDA, CDR2 SQIVND (reference sequence). The V gene end was trimmed by 6 bases and the J gene end by 5 bases; junction bases not matched to a gene: 5. CDR3 in DNA: TGTGCCAGTAGCGGACTAGCGGGAGGGGGAAACGAGCAGTACTTC. Its protein product is CASSGLAGGGNEQYF.

This clonotype was observed a few times. This chain connects TRBV7-9 to TRBJ1-2; TRBD1 matches at 8 bases. Germline trimming cut 2 bases from V and 6 bases from J; bases unmatched to any gene: 11. This CDR3 has 16 residues. Germline lookup yields CDR1 SEHNR and CDR2 FQNEAQ (reference sequence). For the CDR3, the DNA is TGTGCCAGCAGCTTATCCCCGGACAGGGAATTCCATGGCTACACCTTC. It is translated as CASSLSPDREFHGYTF.

The V and J genes are TRBV6-5 and TRBJ2-1; TRBD2 matches 10 bases. Germline CDR1 is MNHEY and CDR2 is SVGAGI. The length of the CDR3 is 15 residues. The V segment lost 0 bases and the J segment 4 bases; nucleotides outside the gene matches: 0. The CDR3 is CASSYSSGGYNEQFF. The CDR3 nucleotides read TGTGCCAGCAGTTACTCTAGCGGGGGGTACAATGAGCAGTTCTTC.

This clonotype was picked up a small number of times. The chain is built from TRBV28 and TRBJ1-5, with 10 bases aligning to TRBD1. Germline V gene lookup returns CDR1 MDHEN and CDR2 SYDVKM. The CDR3 extends over 16 amino acids. With 5 bases clipped from V and 6 bases from J, the junction kept 10 bases outside the gene matches. The CDR3 spells CASSPAQTGGGQPQHF. CDR3 DNA sequence: TGTGCCAGCAGTCCCGCCCAGACAGGGGGCGGTCAGCCCCAGCATTTT.

This chain connects TRBV9 to TRBJ2-2; D is perhaps TRBD2 (6 bases). Per germline, CDR1 SGDLS and CDR2 YYNGEE. The CDR3 is made up of 18 amino acids. V was pared by 0 bases and J by 0 bases, with 15 bases between. Here the CDR3 reads CASSVAPGATSNTGELFF. As DNA, the CDR3 is TGTGCCAGCAGCGTAGCCCCGGGAGCAACCTCGAACACCGGGGAGCTGTTTTTT.

This clonotype has only a few counts. J is TRBJ2-7 and V is TRBV19, with D possibly being TRBD1 (6 bases). Deletions cut 8 bases from V and 7 bases from J, with 18 bases between. Germline V gene sequence: CDR1 LNHDA, CDR2 SQIVND (reference sequence). This CDR3 region has 13 residues. The CDR3 region has the DNA TGTGCCAGTGTCGCAGGGGCCCTGGGGGAGCAGTACTTC. Protein sequence: CASVAGALGEQYF.

For this clonotype: At one boundary the junction diverges from the germline segment, which might be a read error. The J gene is TRBJ2-1, the V gene TRBV12-3 or TRBV12-4, with 13 bases lining up with TRBD2. The CDR3 loop spans 17 amino acids. This CDR3 reads CASRGTSGDSSYSEQFF. The CDR3, as DNA: TGTGCCAGCAGAGGGACTAGCGGGGATAGCTCCTACAGTGAGCAGTTCTTC.